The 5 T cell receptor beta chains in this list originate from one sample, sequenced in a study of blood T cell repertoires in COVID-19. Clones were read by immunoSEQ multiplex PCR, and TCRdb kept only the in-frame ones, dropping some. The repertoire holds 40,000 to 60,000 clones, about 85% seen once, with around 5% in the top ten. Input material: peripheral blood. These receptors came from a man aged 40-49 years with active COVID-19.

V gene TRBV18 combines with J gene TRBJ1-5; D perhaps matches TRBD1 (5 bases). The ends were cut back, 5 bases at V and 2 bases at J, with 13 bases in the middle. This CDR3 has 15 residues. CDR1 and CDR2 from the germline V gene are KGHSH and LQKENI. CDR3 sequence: CASSSTANGNQPQHF. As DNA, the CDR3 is TGTGCCAGCTCATCGACAGCAAACGGCAATCAGCCCCAGCATTTT.

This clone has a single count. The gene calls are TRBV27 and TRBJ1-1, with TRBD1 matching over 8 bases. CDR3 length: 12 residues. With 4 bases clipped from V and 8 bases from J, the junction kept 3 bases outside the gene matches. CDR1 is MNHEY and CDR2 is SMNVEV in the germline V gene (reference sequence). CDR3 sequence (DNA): TGTGCCAGCAGTTGGCGGACAGGGGAAGCTTTCTTT. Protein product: CASSWRTGEAFF.

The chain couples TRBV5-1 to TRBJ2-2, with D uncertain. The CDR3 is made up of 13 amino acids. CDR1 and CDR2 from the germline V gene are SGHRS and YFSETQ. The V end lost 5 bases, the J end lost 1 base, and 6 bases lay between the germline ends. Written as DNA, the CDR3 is TGCGCCAGCAGTGCACTGAACACCGGGGAGCTGTTTTTT. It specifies CASSALNTGELFF. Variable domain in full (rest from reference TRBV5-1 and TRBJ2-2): KAGVTQTPRYLIKTRGQQVTLSCSPISGHRSVSWYQQTPGQGLQFLFEYFSETQRNKGNFPGRFSGRQFSNSRSEMNVSTLELGDSALYLCASSALNTGELFFGEGSRLTVL.

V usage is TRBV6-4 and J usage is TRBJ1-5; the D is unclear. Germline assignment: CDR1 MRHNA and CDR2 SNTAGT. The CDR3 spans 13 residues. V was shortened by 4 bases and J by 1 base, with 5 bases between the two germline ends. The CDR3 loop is CASSASSNQPQHF. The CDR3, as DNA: TGTGCCAGCAGTGCATCCAGCAATCAGCCCCAGCATTTT.

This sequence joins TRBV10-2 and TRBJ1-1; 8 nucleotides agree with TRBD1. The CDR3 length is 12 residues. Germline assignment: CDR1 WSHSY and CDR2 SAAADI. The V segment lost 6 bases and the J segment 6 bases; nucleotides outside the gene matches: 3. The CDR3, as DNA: TGCGCCAGCAGCACAGGGGGACCTGAAGCTTTCTTT. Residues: CASSTGGPEAFF.